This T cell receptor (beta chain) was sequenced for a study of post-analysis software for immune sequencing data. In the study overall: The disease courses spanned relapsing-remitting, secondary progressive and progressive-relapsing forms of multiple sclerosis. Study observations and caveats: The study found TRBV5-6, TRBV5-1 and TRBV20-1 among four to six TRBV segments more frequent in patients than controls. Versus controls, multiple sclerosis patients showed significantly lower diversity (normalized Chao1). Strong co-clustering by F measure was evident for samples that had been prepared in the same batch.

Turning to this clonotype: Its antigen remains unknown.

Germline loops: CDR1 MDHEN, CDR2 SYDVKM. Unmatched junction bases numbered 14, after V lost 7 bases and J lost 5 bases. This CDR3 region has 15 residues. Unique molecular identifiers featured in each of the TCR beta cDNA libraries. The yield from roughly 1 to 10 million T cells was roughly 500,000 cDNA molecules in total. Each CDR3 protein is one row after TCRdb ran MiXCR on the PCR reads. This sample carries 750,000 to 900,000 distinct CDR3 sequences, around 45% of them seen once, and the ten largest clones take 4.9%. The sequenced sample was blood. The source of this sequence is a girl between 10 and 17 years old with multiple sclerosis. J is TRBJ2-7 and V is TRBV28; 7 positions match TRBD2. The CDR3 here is CASISGRTRRDEQYF. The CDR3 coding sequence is TGTGCCAGCATCTCGGGTCGGACTAGACGGGACGAGCAGTACTTC.